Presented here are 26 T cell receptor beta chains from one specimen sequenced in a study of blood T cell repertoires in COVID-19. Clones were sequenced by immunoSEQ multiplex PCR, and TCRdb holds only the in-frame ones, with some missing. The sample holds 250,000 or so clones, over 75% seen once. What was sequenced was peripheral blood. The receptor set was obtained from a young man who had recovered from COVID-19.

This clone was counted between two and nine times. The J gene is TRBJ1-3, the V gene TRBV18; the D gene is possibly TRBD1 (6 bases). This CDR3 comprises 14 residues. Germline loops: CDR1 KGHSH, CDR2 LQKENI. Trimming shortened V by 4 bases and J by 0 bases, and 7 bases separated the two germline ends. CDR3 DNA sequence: TGTGCCAGCTCACAGGACAGCTCTGGAAACACCATATATTTT. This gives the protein CASSQDSSGNTIYF.

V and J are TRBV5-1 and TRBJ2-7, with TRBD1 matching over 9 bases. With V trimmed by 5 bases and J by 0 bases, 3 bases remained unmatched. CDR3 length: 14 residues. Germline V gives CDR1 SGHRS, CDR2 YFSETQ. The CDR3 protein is CASRQGQGSYEQYF. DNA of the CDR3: TGCGCCAGCAGGCAGGGACAGGGCTCCTACGAGCAGTACTTC. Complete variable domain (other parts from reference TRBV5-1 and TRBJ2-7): KAGVTQTPRYLIKTRGQQVTLSCSPISGHRSVSWYQQTPGQGLQFLFEYFSETQRNKGNFPGRFSGRQFSNSRSEMNVSTLELGDSALYLCASRQGQGSYEQYFGPGTRLTVT.

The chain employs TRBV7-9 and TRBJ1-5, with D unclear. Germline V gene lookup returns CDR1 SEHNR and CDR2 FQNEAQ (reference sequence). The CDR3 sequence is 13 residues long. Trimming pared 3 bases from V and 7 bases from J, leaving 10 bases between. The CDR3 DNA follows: TGTGCCAGCAGCTTGGGCAGTGTACAGCCCCAGCATTTT. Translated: CASSLGSVQPQHF.

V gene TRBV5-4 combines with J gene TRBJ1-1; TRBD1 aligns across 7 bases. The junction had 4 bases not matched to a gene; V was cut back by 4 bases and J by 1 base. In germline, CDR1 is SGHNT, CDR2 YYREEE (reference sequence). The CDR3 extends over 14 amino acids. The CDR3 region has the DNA TGTGCCAGCAGCCAGGGACAGACGAACACTGAAGCTTTCTTT. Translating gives CASSQGQTNTEAFF.

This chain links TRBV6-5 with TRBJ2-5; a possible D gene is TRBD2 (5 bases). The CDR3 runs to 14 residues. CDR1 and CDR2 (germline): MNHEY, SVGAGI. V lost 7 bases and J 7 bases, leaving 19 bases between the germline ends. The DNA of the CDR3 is TGTGCCAGCACCGGACCGAAAGTAGGAGGGACCCAGTACTTC. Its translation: CASTGPKVGGTQYF.

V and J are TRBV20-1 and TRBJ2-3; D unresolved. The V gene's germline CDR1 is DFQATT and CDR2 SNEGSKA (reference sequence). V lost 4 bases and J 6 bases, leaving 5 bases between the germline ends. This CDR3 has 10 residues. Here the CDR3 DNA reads TGCAGTGCTATCGAGGATACGCAGTATTTT. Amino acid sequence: CSAIEDTQYF.

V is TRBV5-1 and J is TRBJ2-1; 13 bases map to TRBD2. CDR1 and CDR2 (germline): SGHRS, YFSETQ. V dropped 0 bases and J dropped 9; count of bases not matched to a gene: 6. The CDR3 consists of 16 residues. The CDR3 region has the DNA TGCGCCAGCAGCTTGGCCGGGACTAGCGGGGCGGGTGAGCAGTTCTTC. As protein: CASSLAGTSGAGEQFF.

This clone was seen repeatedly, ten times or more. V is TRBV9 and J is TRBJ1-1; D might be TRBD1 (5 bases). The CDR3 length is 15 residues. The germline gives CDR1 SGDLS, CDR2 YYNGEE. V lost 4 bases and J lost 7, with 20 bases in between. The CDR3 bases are TGTGCCAGCAGCCCCCGAACCAGGGCGGGGGATGAAGCTTTCTTT. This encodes CASSPRTRAGDEAFF.

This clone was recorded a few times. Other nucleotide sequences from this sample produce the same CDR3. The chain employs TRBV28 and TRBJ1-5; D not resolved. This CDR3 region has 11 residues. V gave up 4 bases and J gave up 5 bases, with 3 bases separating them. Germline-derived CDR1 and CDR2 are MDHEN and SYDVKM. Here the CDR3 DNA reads TGTGCCAGCAGTTCATATCAGCCCCAGCATTTT. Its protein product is CASSSYQPQHF.

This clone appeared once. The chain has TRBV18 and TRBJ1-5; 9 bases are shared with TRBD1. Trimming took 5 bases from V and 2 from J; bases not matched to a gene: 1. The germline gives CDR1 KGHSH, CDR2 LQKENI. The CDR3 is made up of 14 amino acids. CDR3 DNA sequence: TGTGCCAGCTCAAGACAGGGGGGCAATCAGCCCCAGCATTTT. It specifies CASSRQGGNQPQHF.

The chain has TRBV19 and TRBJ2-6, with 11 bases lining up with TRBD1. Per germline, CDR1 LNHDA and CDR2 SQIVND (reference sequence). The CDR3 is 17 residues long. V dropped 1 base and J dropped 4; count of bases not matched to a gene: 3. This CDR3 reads CASSIGTGGRGANVLTF. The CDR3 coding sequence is TGTGCCAGTAGTATAGGGACAGGGGGCCGAGGGGCCAACGTCCTGACTTTC. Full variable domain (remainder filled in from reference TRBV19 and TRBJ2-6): DGGITQSPKYLFRKEGQNVTLSCEQNLNHDAMYWYRQDPGQGLRLIYYSQIVNDFQKGDIAEGYSVSREKKESFPLTVTSAQKNPTAFYLCASSIGTGGRGANVLTFGAGSRLTVL.

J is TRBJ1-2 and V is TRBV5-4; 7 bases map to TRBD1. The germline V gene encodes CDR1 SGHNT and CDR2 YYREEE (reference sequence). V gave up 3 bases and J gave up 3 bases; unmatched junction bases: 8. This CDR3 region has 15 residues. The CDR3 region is CASSSPWTGHYGYTF. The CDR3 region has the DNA TGTGCCAGCAGCTCCCCTTGGACAGGACACTATGGCTACACCTTC.

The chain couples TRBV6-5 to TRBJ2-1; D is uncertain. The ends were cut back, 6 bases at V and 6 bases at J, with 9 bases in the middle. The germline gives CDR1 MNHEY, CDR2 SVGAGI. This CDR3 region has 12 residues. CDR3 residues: CASRSLPNEQFF. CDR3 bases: TGTGCCAGCAGGTCCCTCCCCAATGAGCAGTTCTTC.

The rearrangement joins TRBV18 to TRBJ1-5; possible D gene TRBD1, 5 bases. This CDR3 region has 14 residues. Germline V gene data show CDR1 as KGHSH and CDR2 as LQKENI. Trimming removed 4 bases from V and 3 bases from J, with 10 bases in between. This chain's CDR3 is CASSLRQFNQPQHF. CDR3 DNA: TGTGCCAGCTCACTCCGACAGTTCAATCAGCCCCAGCATTTT.

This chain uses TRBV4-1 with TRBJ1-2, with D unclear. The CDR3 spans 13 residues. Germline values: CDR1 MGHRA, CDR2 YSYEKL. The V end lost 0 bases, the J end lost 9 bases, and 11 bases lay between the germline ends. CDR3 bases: TGCGCCAGCAGCCAAGATGGCTCCCTTCGCTACACCTTC. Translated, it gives CASSQDGSLRYTF.

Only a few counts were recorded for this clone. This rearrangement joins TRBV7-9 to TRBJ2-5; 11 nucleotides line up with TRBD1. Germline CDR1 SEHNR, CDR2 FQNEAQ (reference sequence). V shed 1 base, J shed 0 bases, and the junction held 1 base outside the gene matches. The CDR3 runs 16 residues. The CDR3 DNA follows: TGTGCCAGCAGCTTAGGGGACAGGGGGTACCAAGAGACCCAGTACTTC. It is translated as CASSLGDRGYQETQYF.

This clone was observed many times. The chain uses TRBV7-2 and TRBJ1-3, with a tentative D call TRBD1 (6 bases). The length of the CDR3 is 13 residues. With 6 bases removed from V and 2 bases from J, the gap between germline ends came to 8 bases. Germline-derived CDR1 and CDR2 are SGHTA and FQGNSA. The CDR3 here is CASSAGAGNTIYF. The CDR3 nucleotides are TGTGCCAGCAGTGCAGGGGCTGGAAACACCATATATTTT.

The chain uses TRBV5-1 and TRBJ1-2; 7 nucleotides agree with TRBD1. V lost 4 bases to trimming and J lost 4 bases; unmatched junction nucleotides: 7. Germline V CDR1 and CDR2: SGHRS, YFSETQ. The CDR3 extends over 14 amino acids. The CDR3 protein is CASSPERDSYGYTF. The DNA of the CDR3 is TGCGCCAGCAGCCCAGAACGGGACAGCTATGGCTACACCTTC.

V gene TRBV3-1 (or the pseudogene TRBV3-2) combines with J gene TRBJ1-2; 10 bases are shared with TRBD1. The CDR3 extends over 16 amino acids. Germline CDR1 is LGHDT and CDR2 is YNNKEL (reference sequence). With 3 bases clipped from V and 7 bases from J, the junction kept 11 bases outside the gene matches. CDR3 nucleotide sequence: TGTGCCAGCAGCCAGGAGCCGGGACAGGGGAAAGGTGGCTACACCTTC. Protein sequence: CASSQEPGQGKGGYTF.

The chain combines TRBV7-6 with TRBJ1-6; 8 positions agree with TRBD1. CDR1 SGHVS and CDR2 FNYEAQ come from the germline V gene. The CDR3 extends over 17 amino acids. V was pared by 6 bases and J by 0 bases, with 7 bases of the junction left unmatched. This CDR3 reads CASSLTGASSYNSPLHF. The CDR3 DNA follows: TGTGCCAGCAGTCTGACAGGGGCGAGCTCCTATAATTCACCCCTCCACTTT.

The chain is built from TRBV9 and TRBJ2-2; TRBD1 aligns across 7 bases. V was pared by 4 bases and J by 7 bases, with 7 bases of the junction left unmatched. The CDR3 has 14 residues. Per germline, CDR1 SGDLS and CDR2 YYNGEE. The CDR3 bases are TGTGCCAGCAGCCCACAGGGGCTTAGCGGGGAGCTGTTTTTT. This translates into CASSPQGLSGELFF.

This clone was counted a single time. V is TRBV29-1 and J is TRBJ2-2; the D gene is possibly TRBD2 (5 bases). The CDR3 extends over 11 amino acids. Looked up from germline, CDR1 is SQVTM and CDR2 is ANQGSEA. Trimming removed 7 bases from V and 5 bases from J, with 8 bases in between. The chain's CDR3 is CSAGGTGELFF. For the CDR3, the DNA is TGCAGCGCCGGAGGTACCGGGGAGCTGTTTTTT.

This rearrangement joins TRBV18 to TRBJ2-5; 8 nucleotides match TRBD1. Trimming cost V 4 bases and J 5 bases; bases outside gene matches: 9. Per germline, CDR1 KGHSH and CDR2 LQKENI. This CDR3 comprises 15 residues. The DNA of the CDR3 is TGTGCCAGCTCACAAAGACCAGGGGGCGGGGAGACCCAGTACTTC. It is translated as CASSQRPGGGETQYF. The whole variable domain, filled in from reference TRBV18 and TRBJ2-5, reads NAGVMQNPRHLVRRRGQEARLRCSPMKGHSHVYWYRQLPEEGLKFMVYLQKENIIDESGMPKERFSAEFPKEGPSILRIQQVVRGDSAAYFCASSQRPGGGETQYFGPGTRLLVL.

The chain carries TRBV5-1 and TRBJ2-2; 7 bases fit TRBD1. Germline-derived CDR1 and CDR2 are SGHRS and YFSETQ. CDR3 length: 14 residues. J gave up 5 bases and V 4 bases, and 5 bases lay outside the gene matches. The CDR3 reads CASSRTGETGELFF. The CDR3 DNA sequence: TGCGCCAGCAGCCGAACAGGGGAGACCGGGGAGCTGTTTTTT.

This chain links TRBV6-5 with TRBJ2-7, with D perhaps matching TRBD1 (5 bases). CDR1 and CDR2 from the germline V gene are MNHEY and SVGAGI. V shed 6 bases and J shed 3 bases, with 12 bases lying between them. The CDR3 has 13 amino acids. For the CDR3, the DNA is TGTGCCAGCAGGCCGATAGACAGCTACGAGCAGTACGTC. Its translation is CASRPIDSYEQYV.

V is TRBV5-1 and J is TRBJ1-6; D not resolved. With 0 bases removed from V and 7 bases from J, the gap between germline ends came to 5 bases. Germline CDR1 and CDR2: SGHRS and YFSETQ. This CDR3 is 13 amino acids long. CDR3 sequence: CASSLEQNSPLHF. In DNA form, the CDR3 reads TGCGCCAGCAGCTTGGAACAGAATTCACCCCTCCACTTT.